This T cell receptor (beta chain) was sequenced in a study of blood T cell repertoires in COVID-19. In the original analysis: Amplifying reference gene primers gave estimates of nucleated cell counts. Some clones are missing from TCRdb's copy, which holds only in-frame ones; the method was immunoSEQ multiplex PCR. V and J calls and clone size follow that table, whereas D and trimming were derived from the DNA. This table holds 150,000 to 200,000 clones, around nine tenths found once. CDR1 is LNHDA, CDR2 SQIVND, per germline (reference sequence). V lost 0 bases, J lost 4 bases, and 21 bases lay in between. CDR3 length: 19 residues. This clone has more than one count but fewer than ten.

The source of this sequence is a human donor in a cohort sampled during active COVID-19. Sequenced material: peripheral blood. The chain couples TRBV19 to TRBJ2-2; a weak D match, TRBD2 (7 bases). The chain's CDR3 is CASSIDPRLRGRATGELFF. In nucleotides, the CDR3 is TGTGCCAGTAGTATAGATCCCCGTCTGAGGGGGAGGGCCACCGGGGAGCTGTTTTTT.